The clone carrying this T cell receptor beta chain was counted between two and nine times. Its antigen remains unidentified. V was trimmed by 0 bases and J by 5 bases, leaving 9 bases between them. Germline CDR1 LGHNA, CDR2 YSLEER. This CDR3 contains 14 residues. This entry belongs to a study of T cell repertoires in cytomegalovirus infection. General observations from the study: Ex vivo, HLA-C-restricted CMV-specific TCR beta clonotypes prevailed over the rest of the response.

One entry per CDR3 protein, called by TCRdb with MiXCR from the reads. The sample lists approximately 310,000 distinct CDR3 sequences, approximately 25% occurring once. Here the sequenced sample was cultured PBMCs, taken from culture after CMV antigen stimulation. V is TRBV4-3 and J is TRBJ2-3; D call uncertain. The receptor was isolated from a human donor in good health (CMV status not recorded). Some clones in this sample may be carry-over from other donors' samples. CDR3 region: CASSQEVLGDTQYF. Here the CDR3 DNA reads TGCGCCAGCAGCCAAGAGGTGCTGGGAGATACGCAGTATTTT.